Presented here are 32 T cell receptor beta chains from one specimen sequenced in a study of blood T cell repertoires in COVID-19. Clones were sequenced by immunoSEQ multiplex PCR, and TCRdb holds only the in-frame ones, with some missing. Seen here are fewer than 250,000 clones, approximately 88% observed once, and the top ten hold about 2.5%. The sequenced sample was PBMCs or T cells enriched from blood (not recorded which). Every receptor here comes from a woman in her twenties or thirties with acute COVID-19.

This sequence joins TRBV2 and TRBJ2-1, with D maybe TRBD1 (8 bases). Trimming took 6 bases from V and 6 from J, leaving 21 bases between them. This CDR3 has 16 residues. From germline, CDR1 is SNHLY and CDR2 FYNNEI. As DNA, the CDR3 is TGTGCCAGCAGCCAGACAGGGGAGGGGCTGGGCAATGAGCAGTTCTTC. Protein product: CASSQTGEGLGNEQFF.

The chain recombines TRBV5-4 with TRBJ1-2; D is perhaps TRBD1 (5 bases). This CDR3 comprises 15 residues. V was pared by 5 bases and J by 4 bases, with 18 bases between. Germline lookup yields CDR1 SGHNT and CDR2 YYREEE (reference sequence). The chain's CDR3 is CASSLNQGLVYGYTF. DNA of the CDR3: TGTGCCAGCAGTCTTAACCAGGGTCTGGTCTATGGCTACACCTTC.

The chain carries TRBV6-5 and TRBJ1-1; possibly TRBD1 for D (5 bases). V was shortened by 3 bases and J by 4 bases, with 15 bases between the two germline ends. This CDR3 is built from 15 residues. Germline CDR1 reads MNHEY; CDR2 reads SVGAGI. CDR3 DNA: TGTGCCAGCAGTTATTCTACAGGAAGGGGCACTGAAGCTTTCTTT. Translating it yields CASSYSTGRGTEAFF.

The chain combines TRBV6-2 or TRBV6-3 with TRBJ2-1, with 9 bases aligning to TRBD2. The trim removed 2 bases at V and 10 bases at J, leaving 6 bases unmatched. CDR3 size: 14 residues. Per germline, CDR1 MNHEY and CDR2 SVGEGT. The CDR3 sequence: CASSYGGGAGEQFF. Here the CDR3 DNA reads TGTGCCAGCAGTTACGGCGGGGGGGCAGGAGAGCAGTTCTTC.

This clone was seen once. The chain is built from TRBV6-1 and TRBJ1-2; the match to TRBD1 covers 9 bases. CDR3 size: 15 residues. Trimming removed 2 bases from V and 4 bases from J; junction bases left unmatched: 5. The germline CDR1 and CDR2 sequences are MNHNS and SASEGT. The CDR3 DNA sequence: TGTGCCAGCAGTGAACAGGACAGGGGTGGCTATGGCTACACCTTC. It is translated as CASSEQDRGGYGYTF.

The chain joins TRBV10-1 to TRBJ1-2, with TRBD1 matching 8 bases. The CDR3 contains 11 residues. From germline, CDR1 is WNHNN and CDR2 SYGVQD (reference sequence). V lost 8 bases, J lost 6 bases, and 2 bases stayed unmatched. DNA of the CDR3: TGCGCCAGCGGGGACAGGCATGGCTACACCTTC. It encodes CASGDRHGYTF.

The gene calls are TRBV12-3 or TRBV12-4 and TRBJ1-5; D uncertain. The CDR3 runs to 12 residues. V was shortened by 6 bases and J by 5 bases, with 8 bases between the two germline ends. The CDR3 bases are TGTGCCAGCAGCCGCGCCTATCAGCCCCAGCATTTT. Translated, it gives CASSRAYQPQHF.

The count of this clone is one. The sample holds other DNA sequences that translate to the same CDR3. The chain is built from TRBV5-1 and TRBJ1-1; 8 nucleotides agree with TRBD1. After removal of 3 bases from V and 1 base from J, the junction contained 2 bases not matched to a gene. The CDR3 consists of 14 residues. Germline V CDR1 and CDR2: SGHRS, YFSETQ. This CDR3 reads CASSSGTGNTEAFF. The CDR3 nucleotides are TGCGCCAGCAGCTCTGGGACAGGGAACACTGAAGCTTTCTTT. The full variable domain, its missing parts supplied by reference TRBV5-1 and TRBJ1-1, is KAGVTQTPRYLIKTRGQQVTLSCSPISGHRSVSWYQQTPGQGLQFLFEYFSETQRNKGNFPGRFSGRQFSNSRSEMNVSTLELGDSALYLCASSSGTGNTEAFFGQGTRLTVV.

The genes are TRBV5-1 and TRBJ1-1, with 7 bases lining up with TRBD1. This CDR3 is built from 15 residues. J was trimmed by 3 bases and V by 4 bases; bases with no gene match: 9. Germline values: CDR1 SGHRS, CDR2 YFSETQ. CDR3 region: CASSRTGIGDTEAFF. CDR3 DNA sequence: TGCGCCAGCAGCCGGACAGGAATTGGTGACACTGAAGCTTTCTTT.

The chain carries TRBV11-2 and TRBJ2-3, with D tentatively TRBD2 (7 bases). The V gene lost 1 base and the J gene lost 6 bases, with 17 bases spanning the gap. Germline CDR1 is SGHAT and CDR2 is FQNNGV. The CDR3 contains 16 residues. The CDR3 region is CASSLARGGPRDTQYF. In nucleotides, the CDR3 is TGTGCCAGCAGCTTAGCGAGGGGGGGGCCGAGGGATACGCAGTATTTT.

The chain combines TRBV19 with TRBJ1-4; 8 bases are shared with TRBD1. Germline V gives CDR1 LNHDA, CDR2 SQIVND (reference sequence). J was trimmed by 7 bases and V by 4 bases; bases with no gene match: 8. This CDR3 has 15 residues. CDR3 nucleotides: TGTGCCAGTAGTACCACCGGGACAGGATCTGAAAAACTGTTTTTT. Translation gives CASSTTGTGSEKLFF.

The chain recombines TRBV5-1 with TRBJ2-1; TRBD2 agrees at 15 bases. Germline V gene sequence: CDR1 SGHRS, CDR2 YFSETQ. This CDR3 is 19 amino acids long. V was clipped by 4 bases and J by 2 bases; unmatched bases: 10. CDR3 in DNA: TGCGCCAGCAGCCGGTCGGGACTAGCGGGGGGAAGGACCTACAATGAGCAGTTCTTC. Its protein product is CASSRSGLAGGRTYNEQFF.

The chain couples TRBV27 to TRBJ1-5; 11 bases map to TRBD1. V trimming: 3 bases; J trimming: 7 bases; junction bases outside the gene matches: 2. This CDR3 is built from 14 residues. Looked up from germline, CDR1 is MNHEY and CDR2 is SMNVEV (reference sequence). The CDR3 region has the DNA TGTGCCAGCAGTTTGCGGACAGGGGGCCAGCCCCAGCATTTT. Translation: CASSLRTGGQPQHF.

The CDR3 region has the DNA TGTGCCAGCTGTCACCACGCAGGGATCACCGGGGAGCTGTTTTTT. Encoded protein: CASCHHAGITGELFF. The chain employs TRBV27 and TRBJ2-2, with D possibly TRBD1 on 5 matching bases. The CDR3 totals 15 residues. Looked up from germline, CDR1 is MNHEY and CDR2 is SMNVEV (reference sequence). With 8 bases removed from V and 4 bases from J, the gap between germline ends came to 17 bases.

The V gene is TRBV6-5, the J gene TRBJ2-3, with 10 bases aligning to TRBD2. With 6 bases clipped from V and 1 base from J, the junction kept 4 bases outside the gene matches. Germline loops: CDR1 MNHEY, CDR2 SVGAGI. The CDR3 has 15 amino acids. The CDR3 region has the DNA TGTGCCAGCAGGGGGACTAGCGCGGGCACAGATACGCAGTATTTT. The encoded protein is CASRGTSAGTDTQYF.

This chain uses TRBV7-9 with TRBJ1-1; D possibly corresponds to TRBD1 (5 bases). The CDR3 sequence is 15 residues long. Trimming cost V 10 bases and J 4 bases, with 22 bases left between them. Germline loops: CDR1 SEHNR, CDR2 FQNEAQ (reference sequence). The CDR3 sequence is CATSRGGTDGTEAFF. The CDR3 nucleotides are TGTGCCACCTCCCGTGGAGGGACCGACGGCACTGAAGCTTTCTTT. The complete variable domain, with remaining parts taken from reference TRBV7-9 and TRBJ1-1, reads DTGVSQNPRHKITKRGQNVTFRCDPISEHNRLYWYRQTLGQGPEFLTYFQNEAQLEKSRLLSDRFSAERPKGSFSTLEIQRTEQGDSAMYLCATSRGGTDGTEAFFGQGTRLTVV.

V gene TRBV5-4 combines with J gene TRBJ2-5; D uncertain. The CDR3 loop spans 13 amino acids. Germline CDR1 SGHNT, CDR2 YYREEE (reference sequence). V gave up 4 bases and J gave up 5 bases, with 12 bases separating them. This CDR3 reads CASSDKGVETQYF. In DNA form, the CDR3 reads TGTGCCAGCAGCGATAAAGGAGTGGAGACCCAGTACTTC.

This clone was counted between two and nine times. The CDR3 region is CASRRDRAGNTIYF. DNA of the CDR3: TGTGCCAGCAGACGGGACAGGGCTGGAAACACCATATATTTT. The rearrangement links TRBV7-8 to TRBJ1-3; the match to TRBD1 covers 9 bases. Trimming removed 6 bases from V and 2 bases from J; junction bases left unmatched: 2. Germline CDR1 is SGHVS and CDR2 is FQNEAQ. This CDR3 is 14 amino acids long.

CDR3 amino acids: CASSPGQGTTNEKLFF. In DNA form, the CDR3 reads TGTGCCAGCAGCCCAGGACAGGGAACAACTAATGAAAAACTGTTTTTT. The chain couples TRBV11-2 to TRBJ1-4; 8 nucleotides align to TRBD1. J gave up 0 bases and V 5 bases, and 5 bases lay outside the gene matches. CDR3 size: 16 residues. Germline CDR1 reads SGHAT; CDR2 reads FQNNGV.

The V call is TRBV5-5, the J call TRBJ1-3, with unresolved D. CDR1 SGHKS and CDR2 YYEKEE come from the germline V gene (reference sequence). V was cut by 2 bases and J by 0 bases, with 12 bases left in between. This CDR3 comprises 16 residues. The CDR3 spells CASSFDLSSSGNTIYF. The CDR3 coding sequence is TGTGCCAGCAGCTTCGATCTGTCGAGCTCTGGAAACACCATATATTTT.

The V gene is TRBV10-3, the J gene TRBJ2-3, with 8 bases aligning to TRBD1. The length of the CDR3 is 15 residues. CDR1 and CDR2 from the germline V gene are ENHRY and SYGVKD. CDR3 protein: CATMDTGGPTDTQYF. Here the CDR3 DNA reads TGTGCAACTATGGATACAGGGGGACCAACAGATACGCAGTATTTT.

The rearrangement uses TRBV27 and TRBJ1-1; a weak D match, TRBD1 (6 bases). CDR1 is MNHEY, CDR2 SMNVEV, per germline (reference sequence). The CDR3 is made up of 14 amino acids. Trimming removed 5 bases at V and 5 bases at J, with 15 bases between. The CDR3 DNA follows: TGTGCCAGCAGTGAAATAACAGGGAGTACTGAAGCTTTCTTT. Its translation is CASSEITGSTEAFF.

The count of this clone is one. The chain links TRBV7-8 to TRBJ1-5; D uncertain. This CDR3 spans 15 amino acids. V was pared by 1 base and J by 3 bases, with 10 bases between. The V gene's germline CDR1 is SGHVS and CDR2 FQNEAQ. CDR3 region: CASSLETGYNQPQHF. The DNA for the CDR3 is TGTGCCAGCAGCTTAGAGACGGGTTACAATCAGCCCCAGCATTTT.

The chain links TRBV6-5 to TRBJ2-1; D is perhaps TRBD1 (5 bases). CDR1 MNHEY and CDR2 SVGAGI come from the germline V gene. V lost 4 bases to trimming and J lost 1 base, with 8 bases between them. The CDR3 contains 14 residues. CDR3 nucleotides: TGTGCCAGCAGTTTGACAGCTTCCTACAATGAGCAGTTCTTC. Translation gives CASSLTASYNEQFF.

The chain uses TRBV6-5 and TRBJ1-2, with D uncertain. Germline V gene data show CDR1 as MNHEY and CDR2 as SVGAGI. Trimming removed 4 bases at V and 1 base at J, with 7 bases between. The length of the CDR3 is 13 residues. CDR3: CASSFQDNYGYTF. CDR3 nucleotides: TGTGCCAGCAGTTTCCAGGATAACTATGGCTACACCTTC.

The rearrangement links TRBV7-6 to TRBJ2-5, with a tentative D call TRBD2 (6 bases). V dropped 5 bases and J dropped 3 bases, with 16 bases sitting between them. CDR1 and CDR2 (germline): SGHVS, FNYEAQ. This CDR3 comprises 15 residues. CDR3 DNA sequence: TGTGCCAGCAGCCCGGGGGACTTTAAAAAAGAGACCCAGTACTTC. Its translation: CASSPGDFKKETQYF.

V usage is TRBV11-2 and J usage is TRBJ1-1; 7 bases match TRBD1. Per the germline V gene, CDR1 is SGHAT and CDR2 is FQNNGV. J gave up 5 bases and V 6 bases, and 12 bases lay outside the gene matches. CDR3 size: 15 residues. The CDR3 bases are TGTGCCAGCAGAATACCCCGGGCAGGGGGAACTGAAGCTTTCTTT. Amino acid sequence: CASRIPRAGGTEAFF.

The chain links TRBV19 to TRBJ1-4; D gene unclear. The CDR3 spans 18 residues. V lost 3 bases, J lost 6 bases, and 23 bases lay in between. Germline V gives CDR1 LNHDA, CDR2 SQIVND (reference sequence). CDR3 nucleotides: TGTGCCAGTAGTATTGTTGTCGGCTATCTTAGGGAGGATGAAAAACTGTTTTTT. Its protein is CASSIVVGYLREDEKLFF.

The genes are TRBV12-5 and TRBJ2-2; 8 nucleotides match TRBD1. CDR1 is LGHNT, CDR2 FRNRAP, per germline. V trimming: 3 bases; J trimming: 4 bases; junction bases outside the gene matches: 4. This CDR3 contains 15 residues. This CDR3 is CASGFRTGGTGELFF. CDR3 in DNA: TGTGCTAGTGGTTTCCGAACAGGGGGCACCGGGGAGCTGTTTTTT. Full variable domain (outside the CDR3, taken from reference TRBV12-5 and TRBJ2-2): DARVTQTPRHKVTEMGQEVTMRCQPILGHNTVFWYRQTMMQGLELLAYFRNRAPLDDSGMPKDRFSAEMPDATLATLKIQPSEPRDSAVYFCASGFRTGGTGELFFGEGSRLTVL.

This clone was observed a single time. V usage is TRBV27 and J usage is TRBJ1-5; no firm D call. Germline V gene lookup returns CDR1 MNHEY and CDR2 SMNVEV (reference sequence). This CDR3 region has 14 residues. Trimming took off 6 bases at V and 8 bases at J, with 17 bases between the two ends. This CDR3 is CASSPLTGGKPQHF. The CDR3 nucleotides are TGTGCCAGCAGCCCTCTGACGGGAGGCAAGCCCCAGCATTTT.

V usage is TRBV11-2 and J usage is TRBJ2-2, with unresolved D. Germline CDR1 reads SGHAT; CDR2 reads FQNNGV. Between the trimmed V and J ends, which lost 6 bases and 4 bases, there was a span of 12 bases. The length of the CDR3 is 14 residues. The CDR3 loop reads CASRALGITGELFF. The CDR3 nucleotides read TGTGCCAGCAGGGCACTGGGCATCACCGGGGAGCTGTTTTTT.

CDR3 DNA sequence: TGTGCCAGCAGCTTGGTGACAGGGGGCAACTATGGCTACACCTTC. Translation gives CASSLVTGGNYGYTF. V gene TRBV5-4 combines with J gene TRBJ1-2, with 10 bases that match TRBD1. J gave up 2 bases and V 0 bases, and 1 base lay outside the gene matches. CDR1 and CDR2 (germline): SGHNT, YYREEE (reference sequence). The CDR3 runs 15 residues.